Following are 22 T cell receptor beta chains from one sample sequenced in a study of cytomegalovirus exposure and HLA in healthy donors. 13 Jbeta primers and 60 Vbeta primers were used for the PCR. The protocol was immunoSEQ multiplex PCR, while the TCRdb copy is restricted to in-frame clones and leaves out a portion. The data contain about 85,000 clones, just over 65% of them seen just once; the ten biggest clones take up 2.1%. The sequenced material came from PBMCs. The source of these receptors is a man aged 25 to 40 in good health and CMV-seronegative.

V and J are TRBV6-5 and TRBJ1-2; possible D gene TRBD1, 6 bases. V gave up 6 bases and J gave up 2 bases, with 10 bases separating them. The CDR3 loop spans 13 amino acids. Germline CDR1 reads MNHEY; CDR2 reads SVGAGI. For the CDR3, the DNA is TGTGCCAGCAGCCGAACAGGGAACTATGGCTACACCTTC. Its protein is CASSRTGNYGYTF.

This chain uses TRBV28 with TRBJ1-2; 9 positions agree with TRBD1. CDR3 length: 13 amino acids. V lost 5 bases to trimming and J lost 5 bases; unmatched junction nucleotides: 3. The germline V gene encodes CDR1 MDHEN and CDR2 SYDVKM. DNA of the CDR3: TGTGCCAGCAGTCCGGACAGGGGATATGGCTACACCTTC. Translating it yields CASSPDRGYGYTF.

The chain combines TRBV7-9 with TRBJ2-1; no definite D call. The V and J ends lost 5 bases and 0 bases respectively, with 8 bases between them. The CDR3 loop spans 14 amino acids. Germline CDR1 and CDR2: SEHNR and FQNEAQ (reference sequence). Here the CDR3 DNA reads TGTGCCAGCAGCCCCCCCAACTCCTACAATGAGCAGTTCTTC. Residues: CASSPPNSYNEQFF. Complete variable domain (other parts from reference TRBV7-9 and TRBJ2-1): DTGVSQNPRHKITKRGQNVTFRCDPISEHNRLYWYRQTLGQGPEFLTYFQNEAQLEKSRLLSDRFSAERPKGSFSTLEIQRTEQGDSAMYLCASSPPNSYNEQFFGPGTRLTVL.

This chain joins TRBV7-9 and TRBJ1-4; D remains ambiguous. From germline, CDR1 is SEHNR and CDR2 FQNEAQ (reference sequence). The CDR3 consists of 15 residues. V shed 1 base and J shed 1 base, with 7 bases lying between them. The CDR3 here is CASSLERGTNEKLFF. In DNA, the CDR3 is TGTGCCAGCAGCTTAGAACGGGGAACTAATGAAAAACTGTTTTTT.

This sequence joins TRBV5-1 and TRBJ1-5; D gene uncertain. The V gene lost 0 bases and the J gene lost 5 bases, with 6 bases spanning the gap. The CDR3 has 13 residues. Germline CDR1 reads SGHRS; CDR2 reads YFSETQ. The chain's CDR3 is CASSLAPDQPQHF. As DNA, the CDR3 is TGCGCCAGCAGCTTGGCCCCCGATCAGCCCCAGCATTTT.

The V gene is TRBV5-4, the J gene TRBJ1-2; TRBD1 matches 11 bases. Losses at the gene ends were 1 base for V and 4 bases for J; bases not matched to a gene: 3. The length of the CDR3 is 15 residues. Germline loops: CDR1 SGHNT, CDR2 YYREEE (reference sequence). DNA of the CDR3: TGTGCCAGCAGCTTGCCGGACAGGGGGCCCTATGGCTACACCTTC. This translates into CASSLPDRGPYGYTF.

This chain uses TRBV7-9 with TRBJ1-3; 7 bases fit TRBD1. V was pared by 3 bases and J by 0 bases, with 2 bases of the junction left unmatched. CDR1 is SEHNR, CDR2 FQNEAQ, per germline (reference sequence). The CDR3 is 15 amino acids. DNA of the CDR3: TGTGCCAGCAGCTTGACAGGGTACTCTGGAAACACCATATATTTT. Protein sequence: CASSLTGYSGNTIYF.

V and J are TRBV27 and TRBJ1-4; 7 nucleotides agree with TRBD1. Germline-derived CDR1 and CDR2 are MNHEY and SMNVEV (reference sequence). The CDR3 is 17 residues long. The V gene end was trimmed by 2 bases and the J gene end by 6 bases; junction bases not matched to a gene: 12. The CDR3 DNA reads TGTGCCAGCAGTTTAGGGTGGCAGGGGGTGGAGGATGAAAAACTGTTTTTT. Its translation is CASSLGWQGVEDEKLFF.

This clone was counted between two and nine times. This chain links TRBV4-1 with TRBJ1-1; 10 bases fit TRBD1. V dropped 3 bases and J dropped 1; count of bases not matched to a gene: 8. CDR1 is MGHRA and CDR2 is YSYEKL in the germline V gene. The CDR3 is 17 residues long. CDR3 bases: TGCGCCAGCAGCCAGGGGACAGGGGTCGAGGGGAACACTGAAGCTTTCTTT. Translated: CASSQGTGVEGNTEAFF.

This clone was observed once. The chain combines TRBV7-9 with TRBJ2-7; D is ambiguous. The CDR3 totals 14 residues. The germline CDR1 and CDR2 sequences are SEHNR and FQNEAQ (reference sequence). V dropped 1 base and J dropped 4 bases, with 11 bases sitting between them. Here the CDR3 DNA reads TGTGCCAGCAGCTTAGAATGGCAGGAATACGAGCAGTACTTC. It codes for CASSLEWQEYEQYF. The full variable domain, its missing parts supplied by reference TRBV7-9 and TRBJ2-7, is DTGVSQNPRHKITKRGQNVTFRCDPISEHNRLYWYRQTLGQGPEFLTYFQNEAQLEKSRLLSDRFSAERPKGSFSTLEIQRTEQGDSAMYLCASSLEWQEYEQYFGPGTRLTVT.

The V and J genes are TRBV5-1 and TRBJ2-7; 10 bases agree with TRBD1. Germline V gives CDR1 SGHRS, CDR2 YFSETQ. V was clipped by 4 bases and J by 4 bases; unmatched bases: 5. The CDR3 contains 14 residues. The CDR3 sequence: CASSAKDRGYEQYF. For the CDR3, the DNA is TGCGCCAGCAGCGCGAAGGACAGGGGGTACGAGCAGTACTTC.

The V gene is TRBV27, the J gene TRBJ2-1, with 8 bases lining up with TRBD2. Germline V gene sequence: CDR1 MNHEY, CDR2 SMNVEV (reference sequence). V lost 4 bases to trimming and J lost 0 bases; unmatched junction nucleotides: 11. The CDR3 is made up of 18 amino acids. The CDR3 DNA is TGTGCCAGCAGTTACTCCGGGGGGGAGGGGAGCTCCTACAATGAGCAGTTCTTC. Protein sequence: CASSYSGGEGSSYNEQFF.

The genes are TRBV25-1 and TRBJ2-1; 10 bases agree with TRBD2. The germline gives CDR1 MGHDK, CDR2 SYGVNS. Losses at the gene ends were 4 bases for V and 10 bases for J; bases not matched to a gene: 4. The CDR3 runs to 13 residues. DNA of the CDR3: TGTGCCAGCAGTGTGACTAGCGGGTCCGAGCAGTTCTTC. This sequence encodes CASSVTSGSEQFF.

The CDR3 loop reads CASRRDRERTDTQYF. The DNA of the CDR3 is TGCGCCAGCAGAAGGGACAGGGAACGGACAGATACGCAGTATTTT. This chain connects TRBV10-1 to TRBJ2-3, with 9 bases aligning to TRBD1. CDR3 length equals 15 residues. Germline V lookup: CDR1 WNHNN, CDR2 SYGVQD (reference sequence). Trimming removed 6 bases from V and 3 bases from J; junction bases left unmatched: 7.

This clone was seen a single time. Since the CDR3 does not end with the conserved phenylalanine or tryptophan, this likely comes from a read error. The chain carries TRBV27 and TRBJ1-2; the match to TRBD1 covers 7 bases. The germline V gene has CDR1 MNHEY and CDR2 SMNVEV (reference sequence). There are 15 residues in the CDR3. Losses at the gene ends were 7 bases for V and 1 base for J; bases not matched to a gene: 9. CDR3 in amino acids: CASTPLGQINYGYTL. The CDR3 region has the DNA TGTGCCAGCACCCCCCTGGGACAGATTAACTATGGCTACACCCTC.

The chain has TRBV5-1 and TRBJ2-5; 7 nucleotides agree with TRBD2. The CDR3 has 13 amino acids. V lost 4 bases, J lost 3 bases, and 3 bases stayed unmatched. Germline CDR1 reads SGHRS; CDR2 reads YFSETQ. The CDR3 sequence is CASSPLAEETQYF. The CDR3 DNA reads as TGCGCCAGCAGCCCTCTAGCGGAAGAGACCCAGTACTTC.

The chain recombines TRBV6-6 with TRBJ1-6; a possible D gene is TRBD1 (6 bases). Trimming took 2 bases from V and 9 from J, leaving 11 bases between them. Germline values: CDR1 MNHNY, CDR2 SVGAGI (reference sequence). The CDR3 is 14 amino acids. The CDR3 sequence: CASSYEGGASPLHF. The CDR3 DNA sequence: TGTGCCAGCAGTTACGAGGGGGGGGCTTCACCCCTCCACTTT.

The gene calls are TRBV19 and TRBJ1-1; tentative D call: TRBD1 (5 bases). This CDR3 has 16 residues. Germline CDR1 is LNHDA and CDR2 is SQIVND (reference sequence). Trimming took 8 bases from V and 5 from J, leaving 24 bases between them. DNA of the CDR3: TGTGCCAGTCGGGAAAACTCCGGGAACCGGGGGACTGAAGCTTTCTTT. Encoded protein: CASRENSGNRGTEAFF.

The rearrangement links TRBV6-6 to TRBJ1-1; 10 positions match TRBD1. V gave up 6 bases and J gave up 3 bases; unmatched junction bases: 7. This CDR3 contains 15 residues. Looked up from germline, CDR1 is MNHNY and CDR2 is SVGAGI (reference sequence). The CDR3 here is CASRGQGEWDTEAFF. The CDR3 nucleotides read TGTGCCAGCAGAGGACAGGGGGAATGGGACACTGAAGCTTTCTTT.

The chain is built from TRBV7-9 and TRBJ2-2; D unresolved. V lost 3 bases to trimming and J lost 3 bases, with 8 bases between them. Germline CDR1 and CDR2: SEHNR and FQNEAQ (reference sequence). The CDR3 covers 14 residues. The CDR3 DNA reads as TGTGCCAGCAGCTTCGGAAGCGACACCGGGGAGCTGTTTTTT. Residues: CASSFGSDTGELFF.

V and J are TRBV28 and TRBJ2-5; 9 bases are shared with TRBD1. V lost 8 bases, J lost 4 bases, and 14 bases stayed unmatched. Per the germline V gene, CDR1 is MDHEN and CDR2 is SYDVKM. This CDR3 region has 16 residues. In nucleotides, the CDR3 is TGTGCCAGCCATCAATCGCCGGGACAGGGATCAGAGACCCAGTACTTC. Translation gives CASHQSPGQGSETQYF.

This clone appeared a single time. This chain links TRBV5-1 with TRBJ2-3, with 8 bases identical to TRBD1. V dropped 4 bases and J dropped 4; count of bases not matched to a gene: 14. This CDR3 is 17 amino acids long. Germline V gene lookup returns CDR1 SGHRS and CDR2 YFSETQ. The CDR3 sequence: CASSRKIQDRVPDTQYF. The CDR3 coding sequence is TGCGCCAGCAGCCGCAAGATCCAGGACAGGGTTCCAGATACGCAGTATTTT.